The clone carrying this T cell receptor (beta chain) came up many times. These data are taken from a study of tumor and adjacent non-tumor tissue in lung cancer. There are 14 residues in the CDR3. CDR1 and CDR2 (germline): MNHEY, SVGAGI. J lost 5 bases, V lost 2 bases, and 5 bases had no gene match. The library came from three nested PCR rounds adapted from ARM-PCR protocols. Using its own MiXCR run on the multiplex PCR reads, TCRdb lists one record per CDR3 protein. The sample holds 55,000 to 70,000 distinct CDR3 sequences, roughly 56% seen once. RNA was extracted from bulk tissue without any cell sorting.

The source of this sequence is a man between 45 and 60 years old with non-small cell lung cancer. The source material was lung tumor tissue. The chain carries TRBV6-5 and TRBJ2-7; 8 nucleotides match TRBD2. The CDR3 nucleotides read TGTGCCAGCAGTTACGGGACTAGTGAGAACGAGCAGTACTTC. Residues: CASSYGTSENEQYF.